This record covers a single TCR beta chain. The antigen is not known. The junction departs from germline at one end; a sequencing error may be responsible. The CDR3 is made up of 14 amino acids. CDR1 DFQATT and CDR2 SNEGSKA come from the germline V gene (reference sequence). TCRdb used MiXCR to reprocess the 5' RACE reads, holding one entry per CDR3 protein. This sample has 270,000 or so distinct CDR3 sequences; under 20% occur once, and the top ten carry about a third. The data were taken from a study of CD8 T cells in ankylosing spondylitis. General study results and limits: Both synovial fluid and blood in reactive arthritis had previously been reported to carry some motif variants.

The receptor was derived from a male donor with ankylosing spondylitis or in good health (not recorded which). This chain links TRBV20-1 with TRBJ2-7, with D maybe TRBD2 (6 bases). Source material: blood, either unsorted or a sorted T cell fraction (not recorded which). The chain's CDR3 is CSALLPGLRGEEYF. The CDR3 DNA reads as TGCAGTGCTTTACTTCCGGGACTGAGGGGCGAGGAGTACTTC.